Each of the 22 T cell receptor beta chains below was sequenced from the same sample in a study of shared clonotypes between healthy human individuals (dated by TCRdb to 2018 to 2020). The library was prepared using the immunoSEQ multiplex PCR assay. The clones in this table, taken by TCRdb from immuneACCESS, are in-frame only. Not every clone is retained; where verified, under half of the shortfall comes from an unresolved V gene, and the cause of the rest is unknown. The sample table holds 2,500,000 or so clones, of which around 90% were seen once. Clones ranked in the top ten supply approximately 0.4% of the sample. Sequencing was done on a sample of naive CD4+ T cells from PBMCs. The sample's cell subset or site label, decoded: CD45RA+ positively selected. The source of these receptors is a man aged 18 to 29 in good health. Some clones in this sample may be carry-over from other donors' samples.

This chain connects TRBV11-2 to TRBJ2-7, with D unclear. Germline-derived CDR1 and CDR2 are SGHAT and FQNNGV. The CDR3 is 12 residues long. V shed 11 bases and J shed 6 bases, with 17 bases lying between them. The CDR3 protein is CADPPGPLEQYF. Written as DNA, the CDR3 is TGTGCCGACCCCCCCGGTCCCCTCGAGCAGTACTTC.

The table lists this clone with a count of one. V is TRBV30 and J is TRBJ2-1; 8 bases line up with TRBD2. V gave up 3 bases and J gave up 4 bases; unmatched junction bases: 11. There are 16 residues in the CDR3. The germline V gene has CDR1 GTSNPN and CDR2 SVGIG (reference sequence). In nucleotides, the CDR3 is TGTGCCTGGAGCGGACCCGAGCCGGGAGGGTACAATGAGCAGTTCTTC. It is translated as CAWSGPEPGGYNEQFF.

The chain uses TRBV7-9 and TRBJ2-5; D is uncertain. CDR1 is SEHNR and CDR2 is FQNEAQ in the germline V gene (reference sequence). The CDR3 has 12 residues. With 0 bases removed from V and 4 bases from J, the gap between germline ends came to 3 bases. CDR3 DNA: TGTGCCAGCAGCTTAGCGCCAGAGACCCAGTACTTC. This encodes CASSLAPETQYF.

This clone occurred once. The chain joins TRBV4-1 to TRBJ2-3; no reliable D call. Trimming stripped 4 bases from V and 3 bases from J, with 11 bases between. The CDR3 is 14 residues long. Germline values: CDR1 MGHRA, CDR2 YSYEKL. The CDR3 loop reads CASSLRIETDTQYF. In DNA, the CDR3 is TGCGCCAGCAGCCTTCGGATCGAAACAGATACGCAGTATTTT.

V usage is TRBV7-2 and J usage is TRBJ1-6; D may be TRBD1 (6 bases). Trimming shortened V by 2 bases and J by 6 bases, and 11 bases separated the two germline ends. CDR1 is SGHTA, CDR2 FQGNSA, per germline. The CDR3 covers 15 residues. CDR3 protein: CASSLLGAGNSPLHF. The CDR3 DNA reads as TGTGCCAGCAGCTTATTGGGGGCGGGTAATTCACCCCTCCACTTT.

The J gene is TRBJ2-5, the V gene TRBV27; TRBD2 is a possible D gene (6 bases). The CDR3 consists of 16 residues. CDR1 is MNHEY and CDR2 is SMNVEV in the germline V gene (reference sequence). Trimming stripped 2 bases from V and 1 base from J, with 14 bases between. The CDR3 coding sequence is TGTGCCAGCAGTTTAATTCGGGGGACGGCCCAAGAGACCCAGTACTTC. It translates to CASSLIRGTAQETQYF.

The genes are TRBV5-1 and TRBJ2-3; 7 bases align to TRBD1. The CDR3 covers 15 residues. Per germline, CDR1 SGHRS and CDR2 YFSETQ. The V and J ends lost 1 base and 2 bases, in that order; junction bases with no gene match: 4. CDR3 DNA: TGCGCCAGCAGCTTGAAACAGGGGATCACAGATACGCAGTATTTT. Translated: CASSLKQGITDTQYF.

This chain links TRBV5-1 with TRBJ2-1, with D perhaps TRBD1 or TRBD2 (7 bases each). Germline V gives CDR1 SGHRS, CDR2 YFSETQ. Deletions cut 4 bases from V and 3 bases from J, with 11 bases between. CDR3 length equals 14 residues. The CDR3 loop is CASSAGGDYNEQFF. The DNA for the CDR3 is TGCGCCAGCAGCGCAGGGGGGGACTACAATGAGCAGTTCTTC.

V is TRBV6-1 and J is TRBJ1-3; no definite D call. Trimming left V 7 bases short and J 0 bases short, with 7 bases between. Germline CDR1 is MNHNS and CDR2 is SASEGT. This CDR3 has 13 residues. CDR3 sequence (DNA): TGTGCCAGCACCTATTACTCTGGAAACACCATATATTTT. Its translation: CASTYYSGNTIYF.

V is TRBV29-1 and J is TRBJ2-6; 12 bases are shared with TRBD1. Germline loops: CDR1 SQVTM, CDR2 ANQGSEA. This CDR3 has 16 amino acids. J was trimmed by 4 bases and V by 5 bases; bases with no gene match: 6. The CDR3 loop reads CSVWGQGAIGANVLTF. CDR3 bases: TGCAGCGTTTGGGGACAGGGGGCAATAGGGGCCAACGTCCTGACTTTC.

The chain employs TRBV19 and TRBJ1-2; a weak D match, TRBD1 (5 bases). Germline CDR1 LNHDA, CDR2 SQIVND (reference sequence). This CDR3 is built from 13 residues. V lost 3 bases and J 10 bases, leaving 15 bases between the germline ends. The CDR3 spells CASSIGIGDPYTF. The CDR3 coding sequence is TGTGCCAGTAGTATCGGTATCGGGGACCCCTACACCTTC.

This chain links TRBV28 with TRBJ2-7, with unresolved D. The germline CDR1 and CDR2 sequences are MDHEN and SYDVKM. The length of the CDR3 is 15 residues. Trimming pared 3 bases from V and 2 bases from J, leaving 14 bases between. CDR3 DNA: TGTGCCAGCAGTTTGTATATAGGCGTGACCTACGAGCAGTACTTC. It specifies CASSLYIGVTYEQYF.

The chain links TRBV19 to TRBJ1-5; D gene ambiguous. The germline V gene has CDR1 LNHDA and CDR2 SQIVND (reference sequence). This CDR3 is 16 amino acids long. The V and J ends lost 3 bases and 0 bases respectively, with 12 bases between them. The CDR3 loop reads CASSINGGYSNQPQHF. Written as DNA, the CDR3 is TGTGCCAGTAGTATTAATGGCGGATATAGCAATCAGCCCCAGCATTTT.

This clone has just one count. This chain joins TRBV7-9 and TRBJ2-3; possible D gene TRBD2, 6 bases. The V end lost 5 bases, the J end lost 3 bases, and 18 bases lay between the germline ends. The CDR3 sequence is 16 residues long. The V gene's germline CDR1 is SEHNR and CDR2 FQNEAQ (reference sequence). As DNA, the CDR3 is TGTGCCAGCAGCCTGACTAGTAATATTCCGACAGATACGCAGTATTTT. Protein product: CASSLTSNIPTDTQYF.

The chain links TRBV7-3 to TRBJ1-2; perhaps TRBD1 as D (5 bases). Looked up from germline, CDR1 is SGHTA and CDR2 is FQGTGA. V lost 4 bases, J lost 0 bases, and 9 bases lay in between. This CDR3 is built from 14 residues. Here the CDR3 reads CASSSRVSNYGYTF. In DNA, the CDR3 is TGTGCCAGCAGCTCCAGGGTTTCTAACTATGGCTACACCTTC. Full variable domain (rest looked up from reference TRBV7-3 and TRBJ1-2): GAGVSQTPSNKVTEKGKYVELRCDPISGHTALYWYRQSLGQGPEFLIYFQGTGAADDSGLPNDRFFAVRPEGSVSTLKIQRTERGDSAVYLCASSSRVSNYGYTFGSGTRLTVV.

The chain uses TRBV7-9 and TRBJ1-4; 8 bases are shared with TRBD1. The ends lost 1 base at V and 4 bases at J; junction bases unmatched: 5. Germline V gene data show CDR1 as SEHNR and CDR2 as FQNEAQ (reference sequence). CDR3 length: 16 amino acids. CDR3 DNA sequence: TGTGCCAGCAGCTTAGTTGGACAGGGCTATAATGAAAAACTGTTTTTT. Translating gives CASSLVGQGYNEKLFF.

The chain has TRBV5-1 and TRBJ2-2, with 8 bases matching TRBD2. Germline CDR1 and CDR2: SGHRS and YFSETQ. Trimming cost V 0 bases and J 5 bases; bases outside gene matches: 6. The length of the CDR3 is 16 residues. As DNA, the CDR3 is TGCGCCAGCAGCTTGGTCGGGACTAGGGCTACCGGGGAGCTGTTTTTT. It codes for CASSLVGTRATGELFF.

This clone has just one count. The chain is built from TRBV11-3 and TRBJ2-1; 13 bases line up with TRBD2. The CDR3 consists of 16 residues. CDR1 is SGHNT, CDR2 YENEEA, per germline. Unmatched junction bases numbered 10, after V lost 5 bases and J lost 9 bases. CDR3 DNA: TGTGCCAGCAGCGCGGGAGGACTAGCGGGAGTCGGTGAGCAGTTCTTC. As protein: CASSAGGLAGVGEQFF.

A single count supports this clone. This sequence joins TRBV30 and TRBJ1-1; D uncertain. The germline CDR1 and CDR2 sequences are GTSNPN and SVGIG (reference sequence). The V gene lost 2 bases and the J gene lost 4 bases, with 14 bases spanning the gap. This CDR3 is 14 amino acids long. CDR3 DNA: TGTGCCTGGAGTCGGGCCAGTGTGAGCACTGAAGCTTTCTTT. Encoded protein: CAWSRASVSTEAFF.

V and J are TRBV9 and TRBJ2-3, with D possibly matching TRBD1 (5 bases). V gave up 0 bases and J gave up 1 base, with 12 bases separating them. In germline, CDR1 is SGDLS, CDR2 YYNGEE. This CDR3 comprises 16 residues. The CDR3 region is CASSVVDSPGTDTQYF. CDR3 sequence (DNA): TGTGCCAGCAGCGTAGTTGACAGTCCTGGCACAGATACGCAGTATTTT.

The chain combines TRBV18 with TRBJ1-1; unclear D gene. The V end was cut by 5 bases, the J end by 4 bases, with 17 bases between. The CDR3 length is 15 residues. Germline lookup yields CDR1 KGHSH and CDR2 LQKENI. CDR3 sequence: CASSSTDGVSTEAFF. The CDR3 DNA reads TGTGCCAGCTCATCCACCGACGGGGTGAGCACTGAAGCTTTCTTT.

The J gene is TRBJ2-3, the V gene TRBV7-9; 12 nucleotides line up with TRBD2. The CDR3 length is 16 residues. Per the germline V gene, CDR1 is SEHNR and CDR2 is FQNEAQ (reference sequence). V was pared by 1 base and J by 3 bases, with 2 bases of the junction left unmatched. CDR3 DNA: TGTGCCAGCAGCTTAGTAACTAGCGGGAGGACAGATACGCAGTATTTT. Translated: CASSLVTSGRTDTQYF.